Here is one T cell receptor beta chain with its context. Its antigen is not identified. A read error may account for a junction end that differs from germline. This specimen belongs to a study of glioma-infiltrating T cells. Amplification of TCR alpha and beta CDR3 regions from RNA used iRepertoire nested multiplex PCR. One-step reverse transcription and amplification started from about 100-400 ng of tissue mRNA or PBMC total RNA. Each CDR3 protein is one row after TCRdb ran MiXCR on the multiplex PCR reads. The sample consists of approximately 120,000 distinct CDR3 sequences, approximately 25% of them appearing once. CDR1 and CDR2 from the germline V gene are SGHTA and FQGNSA. The CDR3 sequence is 11 residues long. General study findings and limits: Gliomas, especially low-grade, showed above-expected tissue-blood divergence; non-neoplastic patients showed below. CDR3 overlap between tissue and blood was very small.

The receptor comes from a human donor with low-grade glioma or glioblastoma, undergoing nonglioma brain surgery, or in good health (not recorded which). This sequence joins TRBV7-2 and TRBJ2-5, with 8 bases identical to TRBD2. The sample consisted of glioma tissue, nonneoplastic brain tissue, or PBMCs (not recorded which). CDR3 in DNA: TGTGCCAGTAGCTTAGCGGGGACCAAGTACTTC. This codes for CASSLAGTKYF.